The T cell receptor beta chain described here comes from a study of OX40 agonist ivuxolimab in advanced cancers. At the level of the study: The study reported partial responses in three patients: one hepatocellular carcinoma, two cutaneous melanoma.

Produced via immunoSEQ multiplex PCR; TCRdb's table is partial and in-frame only. The sample lists around 140,000 clones; about 93% were seen once. V lost 2 bases, J lost 5 bases, and 16 bases lay in between. This CDR3 spans 17 amino acids. Germline assignment: CDR1 SGHTA and CDR2 FQGNSA. This sample comprised CD4+ or CD8+ T cells sorted from blood, obtained in a trial of the OX40 agonist ivuxolimab. This TCR was sampled from an adult with an advanced solid tumor such as melanoma, head and neck, liver or kidney cancer. V and J are TRBV7-2 and TRBJ1-6, with D possibly TRBD1 on 6 matching bases. In nucleotides, the CDR3 is TGTGCCAGCAGCTTACGGGGGCATTTTGTCGATAATTCACCCCTCCACTTT. This sequence encodes CASSLRGHFVDNSPLHF.